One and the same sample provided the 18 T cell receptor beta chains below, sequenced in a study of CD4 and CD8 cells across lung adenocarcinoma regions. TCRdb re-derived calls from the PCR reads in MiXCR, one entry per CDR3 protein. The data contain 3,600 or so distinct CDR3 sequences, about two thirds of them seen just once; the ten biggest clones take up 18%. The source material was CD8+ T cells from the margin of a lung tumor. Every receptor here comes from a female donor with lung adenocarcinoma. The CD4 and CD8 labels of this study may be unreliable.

CDR3 residues: CASSEAWRSYNEQFF. In nucleotides, the CDR3 is TGTGCCAGCAGTGAAGCCTGGCGGTCCTACAATGAGCAGTTCTTC. This chain links TRBV6-1 with TRBJ2-1; D unclear. V shed 0 bases and J shed 1 base, with 7 bases lying between them. The germline V gene has CDR1 MNHNS and CDR2 SASEGT. The CDR3 sequence is 15 residues long.

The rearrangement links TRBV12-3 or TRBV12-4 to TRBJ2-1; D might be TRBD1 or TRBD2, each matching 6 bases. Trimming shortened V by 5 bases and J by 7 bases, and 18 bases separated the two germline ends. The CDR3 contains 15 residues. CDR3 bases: TGTGCCAGCAGTGTCGATAGGGGGGTAGTAAATGAGCAGTTCTTC. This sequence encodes CASSVDRGVVNEQFF.

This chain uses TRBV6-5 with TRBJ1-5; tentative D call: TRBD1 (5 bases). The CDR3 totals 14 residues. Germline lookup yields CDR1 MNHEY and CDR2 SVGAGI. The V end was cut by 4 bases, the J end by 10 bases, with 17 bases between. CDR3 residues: CASSLTVGFQPQHF. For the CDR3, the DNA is TGTGCCAGCAGTTTGACAGTAGGGTTTCAACCCCAGCATTTT.

DNA of the CDR3: TGTGCCAGCAGTGTGGACTGGGCTCGTGGGCAGTATTTT. Protein product: CASSVDWARGQYF. This chain joins TRBV6-1 and TRBJ2-3, with TRBD2 as a possible D gene (5 bases). The CDR3 is made up of 13 amino acids. The V gene lost 4 bases and the J gene lost 11 bases, with 16 bases spanning the gap. The V gene's germline CDR1 is MNHNS and CDR2 SASEGT.

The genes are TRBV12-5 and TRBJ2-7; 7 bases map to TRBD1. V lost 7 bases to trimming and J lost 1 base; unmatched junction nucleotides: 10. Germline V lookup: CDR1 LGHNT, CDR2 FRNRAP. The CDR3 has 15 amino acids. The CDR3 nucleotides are TGTGCTAGTGCCCTAGGGACAGTAGGATCCTACGAGCAGTACTTC. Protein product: CASALGTVGSYEQYF.

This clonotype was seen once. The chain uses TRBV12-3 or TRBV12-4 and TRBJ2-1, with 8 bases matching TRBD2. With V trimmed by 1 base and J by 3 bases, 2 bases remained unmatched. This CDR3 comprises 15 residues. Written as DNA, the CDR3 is TGTGCCAGCAGTTTAGGAGCGGGAGTCTACAATGAGCAGTTCTTC. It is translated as CASSLGAGVYNEQFF.

The CDR3: CATRLAGHYEQYF. As DNA, the CDR3 is TGTGCCACCCGACTAGCGGGTCACTACGAGCAGTACTTC. This sequence joins TRBV12-3 or TRBV12-4 and TRBJ2-7; 10 nucleotides align to TRBD2. V trimming: 10 bases; J trimming: 3 bases; junction bases outside the gene matches: 6. The CDR3 consists of 13 residues.

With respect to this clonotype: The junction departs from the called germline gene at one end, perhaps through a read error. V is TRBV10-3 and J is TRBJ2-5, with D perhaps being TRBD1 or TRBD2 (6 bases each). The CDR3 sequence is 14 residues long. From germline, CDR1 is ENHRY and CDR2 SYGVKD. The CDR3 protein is CAGLGSRDTETQYF. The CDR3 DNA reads TGTGCGGGGCTCGGGAGCCGGGACACAGAGACTCAGTACTTC.

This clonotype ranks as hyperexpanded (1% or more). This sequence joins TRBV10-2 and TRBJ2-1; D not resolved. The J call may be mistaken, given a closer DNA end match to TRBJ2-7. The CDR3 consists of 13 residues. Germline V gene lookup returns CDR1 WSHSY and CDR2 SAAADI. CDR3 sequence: CASSETPPPEQYF. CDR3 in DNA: TGCGCCAGCAGTGAAACACCTCCCCCCGAGCAGTACTTC.

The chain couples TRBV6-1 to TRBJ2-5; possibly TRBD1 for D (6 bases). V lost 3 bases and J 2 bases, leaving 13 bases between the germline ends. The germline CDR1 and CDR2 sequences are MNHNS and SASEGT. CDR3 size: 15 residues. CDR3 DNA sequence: TGTGCCAGCAGTGATGGGGTTGGACAGCAAGAGACCCAGTACTTC. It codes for CASSDGVGQQETQYF.

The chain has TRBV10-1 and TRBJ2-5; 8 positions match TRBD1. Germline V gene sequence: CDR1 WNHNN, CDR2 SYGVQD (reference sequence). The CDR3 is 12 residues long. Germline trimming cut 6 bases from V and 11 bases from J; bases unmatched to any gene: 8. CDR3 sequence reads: CASSLGQGEQYF. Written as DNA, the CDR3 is TGCGCCAGCAGCCTCGGACAGGGAGAGCAGTACTTC.

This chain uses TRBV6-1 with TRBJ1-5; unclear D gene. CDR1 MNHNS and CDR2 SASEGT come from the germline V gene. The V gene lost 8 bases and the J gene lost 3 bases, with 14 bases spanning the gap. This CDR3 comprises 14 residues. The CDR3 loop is CASVGGKDNQPQHF. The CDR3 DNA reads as TGTGCCAGCGTGGGAGGTAAAGACAATCAGCCCCAGCATTTT.

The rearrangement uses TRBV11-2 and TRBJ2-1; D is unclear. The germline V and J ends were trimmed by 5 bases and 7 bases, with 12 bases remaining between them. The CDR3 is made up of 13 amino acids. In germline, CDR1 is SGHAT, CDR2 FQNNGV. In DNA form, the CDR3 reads TGTGCCAGCAGCCAGATTTTTGGGAATGAGCAGTTCTTC. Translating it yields CASSQIFGNEQFF.

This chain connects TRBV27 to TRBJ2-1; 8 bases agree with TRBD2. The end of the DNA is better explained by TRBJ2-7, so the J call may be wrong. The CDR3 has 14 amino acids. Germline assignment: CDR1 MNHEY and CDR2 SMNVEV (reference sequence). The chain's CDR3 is CASSLAGGPYEQYF. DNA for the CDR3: TGTGCCAGCAGTTTAGCGGGAGGTCCCTACGAGCAGTACTTC.

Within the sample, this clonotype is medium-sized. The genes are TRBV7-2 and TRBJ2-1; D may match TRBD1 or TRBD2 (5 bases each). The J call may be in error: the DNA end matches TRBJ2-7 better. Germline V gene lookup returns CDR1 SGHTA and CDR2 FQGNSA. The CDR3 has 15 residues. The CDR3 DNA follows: TGTGCCAGCAAGACAGCTCTAGGGAGCTCCTACGAGCAGTACTTC. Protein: CASKTALGSSYEQYF.

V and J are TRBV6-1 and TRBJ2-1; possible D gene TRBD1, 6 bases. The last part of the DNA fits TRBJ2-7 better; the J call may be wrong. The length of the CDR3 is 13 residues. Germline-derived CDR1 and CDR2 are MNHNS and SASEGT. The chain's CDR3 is CASMGAGRDEQYF. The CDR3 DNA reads TGTGCCAGCATGGGGGCAGGACGAGACGAGCAGTACTTC.

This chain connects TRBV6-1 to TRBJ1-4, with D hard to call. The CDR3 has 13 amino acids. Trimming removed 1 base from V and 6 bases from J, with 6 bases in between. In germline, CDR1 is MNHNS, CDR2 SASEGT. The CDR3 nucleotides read TGTGCCAGCAGTGAAGGAGTGGATGAAAAACTGTTTTTT. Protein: CASSEGVDEKLFF.

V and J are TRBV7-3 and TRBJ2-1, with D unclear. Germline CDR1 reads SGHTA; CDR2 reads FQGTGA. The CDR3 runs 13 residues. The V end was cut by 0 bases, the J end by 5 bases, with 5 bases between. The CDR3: CASSLTIDNEQFF. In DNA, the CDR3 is TGTGCCAGCAGCTTAACTATAGACAATGAGCAGTTCTTC.